The entry below describes one T cell receptor (beta chain). Per the germline V gene, CDR1 is MNHEY and CDR2 is SVGAGI. Trimming removed 5 bases from V and 3 bases from J; junction bases left unmatched: 5. CDR3 size: 14 residues. Measured with immunoSEQ multiplex PCR; TCRdb has only the in-frame clones, and not every one. Of tens of thousands of clones detected, roughly 87% appear once; the ten largest clones hold 0.45% to 0.65%. The entry originates in a study of T cell changes during pregnancy in multiple sclerosis. This chain connects TRBV6-5 to TRBJ1-1; TRBD1 matches at 8 bases. The TCR comes from a female donor with multiple sclerosis, enrolled in a pregnancy study. The input for sequencing was CD4+ T cells from peripheral blood mononuclear cells, taken in the first trimester of pregnancy. Here the CDR3 reads CASSAGTGHTEAFF. DNA for the CDR3: TGTGCCAGCAGTGCCGGGACAGGACACACTGAAGCTTTCTTT.